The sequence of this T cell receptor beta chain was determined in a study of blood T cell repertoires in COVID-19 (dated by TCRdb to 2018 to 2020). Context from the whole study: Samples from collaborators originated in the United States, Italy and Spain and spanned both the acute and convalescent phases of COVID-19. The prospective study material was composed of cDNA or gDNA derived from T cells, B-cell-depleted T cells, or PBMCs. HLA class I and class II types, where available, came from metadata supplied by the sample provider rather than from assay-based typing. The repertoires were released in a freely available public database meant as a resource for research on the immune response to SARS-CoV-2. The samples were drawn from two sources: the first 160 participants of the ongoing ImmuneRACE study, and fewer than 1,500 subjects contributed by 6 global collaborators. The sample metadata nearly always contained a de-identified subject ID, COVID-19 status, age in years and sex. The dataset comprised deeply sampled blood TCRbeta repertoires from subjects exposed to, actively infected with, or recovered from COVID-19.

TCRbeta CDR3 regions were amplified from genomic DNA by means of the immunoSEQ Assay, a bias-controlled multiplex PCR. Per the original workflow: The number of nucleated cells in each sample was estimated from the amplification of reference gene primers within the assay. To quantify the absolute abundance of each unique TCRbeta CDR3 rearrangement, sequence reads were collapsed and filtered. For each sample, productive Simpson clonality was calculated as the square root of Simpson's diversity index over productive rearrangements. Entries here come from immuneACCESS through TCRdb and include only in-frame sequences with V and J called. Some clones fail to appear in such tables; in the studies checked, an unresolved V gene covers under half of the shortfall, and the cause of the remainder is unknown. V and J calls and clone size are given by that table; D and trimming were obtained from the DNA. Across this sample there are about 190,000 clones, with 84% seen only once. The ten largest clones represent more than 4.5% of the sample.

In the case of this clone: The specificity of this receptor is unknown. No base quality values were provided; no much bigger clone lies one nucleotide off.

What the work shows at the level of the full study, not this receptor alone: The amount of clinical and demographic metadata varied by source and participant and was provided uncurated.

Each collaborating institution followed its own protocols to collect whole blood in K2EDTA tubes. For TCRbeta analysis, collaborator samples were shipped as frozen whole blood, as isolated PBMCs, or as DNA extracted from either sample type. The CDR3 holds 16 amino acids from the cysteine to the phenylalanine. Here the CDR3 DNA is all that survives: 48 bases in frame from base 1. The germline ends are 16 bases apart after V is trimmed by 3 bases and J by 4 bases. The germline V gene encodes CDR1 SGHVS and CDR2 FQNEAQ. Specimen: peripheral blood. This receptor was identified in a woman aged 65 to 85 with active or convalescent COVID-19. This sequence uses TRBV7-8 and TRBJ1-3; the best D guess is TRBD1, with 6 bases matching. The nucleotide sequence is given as TGTGCCAGCAGCTTTAACCGGGGCCAGGGGGGAAACACCATATATTTT. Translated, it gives CASSFNRGQGGNTIYF.